One TCR beta chain is described in this entry. This table comes from immunoSEQ multiplex PCR, and its TCRdb copy is limited to in-frame clones, with some not included. The data hold around 230,000 clones, with roughly 88% observed a single time. The entry originates in a study of blood T cell repertoires in COVID-19. Study information: T cells, B-cell-depleted T cells, or PBMCs provided the cDNA or gDNA that served as material.

CDR1 LGHDT and CDR2 YNNKEL come from the germline V gene (reference sequence). After removal of 4 bases from V and 8 bases from J, the junction contained 16 bases not matched to a gene. The CDR3 runs to 17 residues. Those enrolled, adults aged roughly 18 to 95 years, came from roughly 22 US areas. Which cohort a participant joined came from the clinical history participants gave. The sequence was collected from a woman between 40 and 50 years old with acute COVID-19. Input material: PBMCs or T cells enriched from blood (not recorded which). The chain combines TRBV3-1 (or the pseudogene TRBV3-2) with TRBJ2-1; 8 bases line up with TRBD1. The DNA for the CDR3 is TGTGCCAGCAGCCCCTCCTCTGGACAGGGTAGCGGCGATGAGCAGTTCTTC. Amino acids: CASSPSSGQGSGDEQFF.